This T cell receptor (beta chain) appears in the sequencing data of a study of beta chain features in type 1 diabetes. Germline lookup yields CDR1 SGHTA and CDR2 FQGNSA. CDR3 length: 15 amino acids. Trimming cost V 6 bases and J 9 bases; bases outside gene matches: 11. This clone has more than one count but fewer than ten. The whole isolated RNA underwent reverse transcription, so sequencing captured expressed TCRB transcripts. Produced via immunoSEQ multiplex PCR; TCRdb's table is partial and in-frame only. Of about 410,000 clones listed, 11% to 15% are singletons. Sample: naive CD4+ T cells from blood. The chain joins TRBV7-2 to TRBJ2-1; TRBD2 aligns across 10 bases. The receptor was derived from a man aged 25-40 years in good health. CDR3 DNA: TGTGCCAGCAGGAAACAACCGGGACTAGCGACTGAGCAGTTCTTC. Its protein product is CASRKQPGLATEQFF.